A single sample is the source of the 3 T cell receptor beta chains below, sequenced in a study of T-cell memory formation after mild COVID-19. A single record per CDR3 protein comes from TCRdb applying MiXCR to the 5' RACE reads. The sample holds fewer than 200,000 distinct CDR3 sequences, about a fifth seen once. The sequencing sample was made of PBMCs or a T cell subset sorted from them (not recorded which). These receptors came from an adult woman who had mild COVID-19 (a few samples of this study predate the infection). Cell type and time point are not known.

This chain uses TRBV5-1 with TRBJ2-7; D is unclear. Trimming took 8 bases from V and 4 from J, leaving 10 bases between them. Germline assignment: CDR1 SGHRS and CDR2 YFSETQ. The CDR3 sequence is 11 residues long. CDR3 loop: CASRSGYEQYF. The CDR3 coding sequence is TGCGCCAGTAGGTCCGGATACGAGCAGTACTTC.

This clonotype has ten or more counts. V usage is TRBV10-3 and J usage is TRBJ2-7; unclear D gene. CDR1 is ENHRY and CDR2 is SYGVKD in the germline V gene. V lost 3 bases and J lost 2, with 2 bases in between. CDR3 size: 11 residues. The CDR3 sequence is CAISDTYEQYF. Written as DNA, the CDR3 is TGTGCCATCAGTGACACCTACGAGCAGTACTTC.

The chain couples TRBV20-1 to TRBJ2-1; 7 nucleotides match TRBD2. The CDR3 is made up of 16 amino acids. Germline V CDR1 and CDR2: DFQATT, SNEGSKA (reference sequence). The ends lost 0 bases at V and 2 bases at J; junction bases unmatched: 7. CDR3 nucleotide sequence: TGCAGTGCTAGAGATTCGCGGGAGCGGCCCTACAATGAGCAGTTCTTC. Protein sequence: CSARDSRERPYNEQFF.